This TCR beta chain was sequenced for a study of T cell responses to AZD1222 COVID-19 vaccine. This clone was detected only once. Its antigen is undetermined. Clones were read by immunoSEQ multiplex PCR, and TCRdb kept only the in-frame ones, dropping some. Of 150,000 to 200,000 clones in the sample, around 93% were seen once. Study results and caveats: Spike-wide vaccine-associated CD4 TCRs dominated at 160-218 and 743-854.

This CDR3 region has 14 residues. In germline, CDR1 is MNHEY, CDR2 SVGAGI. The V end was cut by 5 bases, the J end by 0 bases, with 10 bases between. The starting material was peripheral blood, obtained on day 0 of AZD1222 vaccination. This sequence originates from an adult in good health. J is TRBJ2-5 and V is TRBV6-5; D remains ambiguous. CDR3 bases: TGTGCCAGCAGTCTCAGACATTACCAAGAGACCCAGTACTTC. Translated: CASSLRHYQETQYF.